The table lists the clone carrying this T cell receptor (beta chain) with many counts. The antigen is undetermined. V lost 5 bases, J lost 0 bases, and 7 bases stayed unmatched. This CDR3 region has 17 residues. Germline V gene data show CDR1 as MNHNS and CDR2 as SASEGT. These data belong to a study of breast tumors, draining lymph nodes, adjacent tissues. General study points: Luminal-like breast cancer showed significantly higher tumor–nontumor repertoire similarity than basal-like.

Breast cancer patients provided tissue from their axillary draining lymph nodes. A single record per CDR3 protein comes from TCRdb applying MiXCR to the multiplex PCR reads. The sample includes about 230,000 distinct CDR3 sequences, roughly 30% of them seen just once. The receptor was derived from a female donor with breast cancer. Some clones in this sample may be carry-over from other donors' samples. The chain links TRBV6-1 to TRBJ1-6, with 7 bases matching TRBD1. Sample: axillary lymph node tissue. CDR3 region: CASSTTSGGSYNSPLHF. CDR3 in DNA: TGTGCCAGCAGTACTACATCAGGGGGCTCCTATAATTCACCCCTCCACTTT.